The 21 T cell receptor beta chains in this list originate from one sample, sequenced in a study of T-cell memory formation after mild COVID-19. From the 5' RACE reads, TCRdb called clonotypes with MiXCR, one entry per CDR3 protein. The table has 250,000 to 400,000 distinct CDR3 sequences, about 13% seen once. Sequencing used PBMCs or a T cell subset sorted from them (not recorded which). These receptors all stem from a man in his late teens or twenties who had mild COVID-19 (a few samples of this study predate the infection). Cell type and time point are not known.

V is TRBV18 and J is TRBJ1-1; no definite D call. The CDR3 length is 13 residues. V dropped 0 bases and J dropped 6 bases, with 8 bases sitting between them. Germline CDR1 KGHSH, CDR2 LQKENI. The CDR3 reads CASSPPSSSEAFF. The CDR3 DNA follows: TGTGCCAGCTCACCACCGTCCAGCTCTGAAGCTTTCTTT.

There are a few counts of this clonotype. The V call is TRBV2, the J call TRBJ1-1; 8 nucleotides agree with TRBD1. CDR3 length equals 15 residues. With V trimmed by 3 bases and J by 0 bases, 3 bases remained unmatched. Germline V gene data show CDR1 as SNHLY and CDR2 as FYNNEI. The CDR3 spells CASSDRTGLNTEAFF. The CDR3 nucleotides are TGTGCCAGCAGTGACCGGACAGGGCTGAACACTGAAGCTTTCTTT.

The V call is TRBV7-2, the J call TRBJ2-3, with TRBD2 as a possible D gene (5 bases). The CDR3 length is 16 residues. V was trimmed by 5 bases and J by 0 bases, leaving 15 bases between them. Germline lookup yields CDR1 SGHTA and CDR2 FQGNSA. The CDR3 loop reads CASSAIPTGSTDTQYF. DNA for the CDR3: TGTGCCAGCAGCGCAATACCTACGGGGAGCACAGATACGCAGTATTTT. Full variable domain (outside the CDR3, taken from reference TRBV7-2 and TRBJ2-3): GAGVSQSPSNKVTEKGKDVELRCDPISGHTALYWYRQSLGQGLEFLIYFQGNSAPDKSGLPSDRFSAERTGGSVSTLTIQRTQQEDSAVYLCASSAIPTGSTDTQYFGPGTRLTVL.

This clonotype was recorded at least ten times. This chain connects TRBV20-1 to TRBJ2-5; 10 bases agree with TRBD2. Germline V gene sequence: CDR1 DFQATT, CDR2 SNEGSKA (reference sequence). V was clipped by 5 bases and J by 5 bases; unmatched bases: 11. The CDR3 is 15 residues long. Written as DNA, the CDR3 is TGCAGTGCTGCTCCATCAGCGGGGGGGCAGGAGACCCAGTACTTC. It specifies CSAAPSAGGQETQYF.

This chain uses TRBV5-1 with TRBJ2-3; the D gene is possibly TRBD2 (6 bases). Germline values: CDR1 SGHRS, CDR2 YFSETQ. This CDR3 is built from 14 residues. The ends were cut back, 2 bases at V and 2 bases at J, with 9 bases in the middle. The CDR3 DNA reads as TGCGCCAGCAGCTTCGCGGGGACCACAGATACGCAGTATTTT. This encodes CASSFAGTTDTQYF.

V is TRBV7-9 and J is TRBJ1-4; tentatively, D is TRBD1 (5 bases). With 4 bases removed from V and 8 bases from J, the gap between germline ends came to 14 bases. Per the germline V gene, CDR1 is SEHNR and CDR2 is FQNEAQ (reference sequence). The CDR3 extends over 14 amino acids. CDR3 residues: CASSSWDGSEKLFF. Written as DNA, the CDR3 is TGTGCCAGCAGCTCCTGGGACGGATCAGAAAAACTGTTTTTT.

V usage is TRBV24-1 and J usage is TRBJ2-5, with D possibly matching TRBD2 (6 bases). The germline V and J ends were trimmed by 4 bases and 5 bases, with 13 bases remaining between them. CDR3 size: 14 residues. Per germline, CDR1 KGHDR and CDR2 SFDVKD. The CDR3: CATSDSLRGETQYF. The CDR3 DNA reads as TGTGCCACCAGTGACTCCTTACGGGGGGAGACCCAGTACTTC.

This clonotype was found a few times. The genes are TRBV15 and TRBJ1-2; D not certain. The CDR3 totals 13 residues. Trimming removed 5 bases from V and 10 bases from J, with 17 bases in between. Germline-derived CDR1 and CDR2 are LNHNV and YYDKDF (reference sequence). The CDR3 nucleotides read TGTGCCACCAGCCCAGTGAGACTGTCCTCCTACACCTTC. Translation: CATSPVRLSSYTF.

The V call is TRBV24-1, the J call TRBJ2-1, with D hard to call. Germline CDR1 KGHDR, CDR2 SFDVKD. The CDR3 extends over 16 amino acids. V lost 4 bases, J lost 0 bases, and 12 bases lay in between. CDR3 loop: CATSDWVPNSYNEQFF. The CDR3 nucleotides read TGTGCCACCAGTGACTGGGTCCCGAACTCCTACAATGAGCAGTTCTTC.

The genes are TRBV27 and TRBJ2-7; D perhaps matches TRBD1 (7 bases). The germline V gene encodes CDR1 MNHEY and CDR2 SMNVEV (reference sequence). CDR3 length: 14 amino acids. Trimming left V 5 bases short and J 7 bases short, with 18 bases between. The CDR3 protein is CASSGGTARWEQYV. The CDR3 nucleotides are TGTGCCAGCAGTGGGGGGACAGCCCGCTGGGAGCAGTACGTC.

A few counts support this clonotype. The chain links TRBV25-1 to TRBJ1-5; 9 positions agree with TRBD1. The V and J ends lost 4 bases and 6 bases, in that order; junction bases with no gene match: 7. The CDR3 spans 15 residues. Germline V CDR1 and CDR2: MGHDK, SYGVNS. DNA of the CDR3: TGTGCCAGCAGTGCCTTTCCGGGACAGGGTCAGCCCCAGCATTTT. Its protein is CASSAFPGQGQPQHF.

The J gene is TRBJ2-7, the V gene TRBV4-3; 7 bases map to TRBD1. Trimming at V came to 0 bases and at J to 4 bases, leaving 6 bases not matched to a gene. Germline V gives CDR1 LGHNA, CDR2 YSLEER. The CDR3 length is 15 residues. The chain's CDR3 is CASSQEGGYSYEQYF. CDR3 bases: TGCGCCAGCAGCCAAGAAGGGGGCTACTCATACGAGCAGTACTTC.

The V call is TRBV27, the J call TRBJ2-3; D perhaps matches TRBD1 (5 bases). Trimming removed 7 bases from V and 2 bases from J, with 16 bases in between. CDR1 and CDR2 from the germline V gene are MNHEY and SMNVEV (reference sequence). The CDR3 has 15 residues. In nucleotides, the CDR3 is TGTGCCAGCAACCCAAGAAGGGGAACCACAGATACGCAGTATTTT. It specifies CASNPRRGTTDTQYF.

This clonotype was detected only a few times. The CDR3 loop reads CASSFSGGPTDTQYF. The CDR3 DNA is TGTGCCAGCAGCTTTAGCGGGGGGCCCACAGATACGCAGTATTTT. This sequence joins TRBV7-2 and TRBJ2-3, with 10 bases aligning to TRBD2. J gave up 2 bases and V 3 bases, and 2 bases lay outside the gene matches. The CDR3 sequence is 15 residues long. Germline CDR1 and CDR2: SGHTA and FQGNSA.

The table lists this clonotype with a few counts. The genes are TRBV4-1 and TRBJ2-1; 9 positions match TRBD2. The trim removed 0 bases at V and 3 bases at J, leaving 9 bases unmatched. The V gene's germline CDR1 is MGHRA and CDR2 YSYEKL. CDR3 length: 18 residues. CDR3 nucleotides: TGCGCCAGCAGCCAAGATTGGAGCGGGGGGCCTATCTACAATGAGCAGTTCTTC. As protein: CASSQDWSGGPIYNEQFF.

This CDR3 is CASSQTMDTEAFF. As DNA, the CDR3 is TGTGCCAGCAGCCAGACGATGGACACTGAAGCTTTCTTT. The V and J genes are TRBV7-3 and TRBJ1-1; no definite D call. The CDR3 spans 13 residues. CDR1 is SGHTA, CDR2 FQGTGA, per germline. Between the trimmed V and J ends, which lost 5 bases and 3 bases, there was a span of 10 bases.

In its sample, this clonotype was seen a few times. J is TRBJ2-7 and V is TRBV3-1; 11 bases map to TRBD2. V shed 1 base, J shed 0 bases, and the junction held 8 bases outside the gene matches. Germline V CDR1 and CDR2: LGHDT, YNNKEL (reference sequence). The CDR3 is made up of 18 amino acids. CDR3 sequence (DNA): TGTGCCAGCAGCCAAGGGGCTAGCGGGGGGACAAGCTCCTACGAGCAGTACGTC. This sequence encodes CASSQGASGGTSSYEQYV.

This sequence joins TRBV3-1 and TRBJ1-2; D is undetermined. The V end lost 0 bases, the J end lost 5 bases, and 7 bases lay between the germline ends. The germline V gene has CDR1 LGHDT and CDR2 YNNKEL (reference sequence). The CDR3 is made up of 13 amino acids. The CDR3 loop is CASSQDTYYGYTF. As DNA, the CDR3 is TGTGCCAGCAGCCAAGACACCTATTATGGCTACACCTTC.

This chain connects TRBV20-1 to TRBJ1-5, with D possibly TRBD1 on 5 matching bases. The CDR3 has 15 amino acids. Trimming cost V 4 bases and J 3 bases, with 16 bases left between them. The germline V gene has CDR1 DFQATT and CDR2 SNEGSKA (reference sequence). The CDR3 bases are TGCAGTGCTACGACAGCCACTTTTTCCAATCAGCCCCAGCATTTT. Amino acids: CSATTATFSNQPQHF.

The V and J genes are TRBV12-3 or TRBV12-4 and TRBJ2-3; a weak D match, TRBD1 (6 bases). The CDR3 runs to 14 residues. V dropped 3 bases and J dropped 2 bases, with 9 bases sitting between them. DNA for the CDR3: TGTGCCAGCAGTTTTCACAGGGCCACAGATACGCAGTATTTT. It translates to CASSFHRATDTQYF.

This clonotype was detected a few times. The chain employs TRBV4-1 and TRBJ2-4, with 7 bases fitting TRBD2. CDR3 length: 15 residues. From germline, CDR1 is MGHRA and CDR2 YSYEKL. The V and J ends lost 1 base and 9 bases, in that order; junction bases with no gene match: 9. The DNA for the CDR3 is TGCGCCAGCAGCCAAGTTGGAGGCCCGGGGGGCATTCAGTACTTC. As protein: CASSQVGGPGGIQYF.